A selection of T cell receptor beta chains follows, all from one sample in a study of T cells in Graves' hyperthyroidism and ophthalmopathy. From the multiplex PCR reads, TCRdb called clonotypes with MiXCR, one entry per CDR3 protein. The sample shows nearly 750,000 distinct CDR3 sequences, roughly a third of them seen only once. What was sequenced was blood. The receptors derive from a woman between 35 and 50 years old with Graves' hyperthyroidism. CDR3s include the opening cysteine and the closing phenylalanine or tryptophan. Fields, in order: J gene, V gene, D gene, clone size, CDR3 protein, CDR3 DNA. A D gene is named only where the DNA matches it firmly. Expanded clones get a size class; other rows say once, few or many, or leave the size out.

j_call: TRBJ2-5; v_call: TRBV19; d_call: TRBD2; clone_size: NA; cdr3_aa: CASSPGLAGGPNQETQYF; cdr3_nt: TGTGCCAGTAGTCCGGGACTAGCGGGGGGGCCAAACCAAGAGACCCAGTACTTC
j_call: TRBJ1-4; v_call: TRBV5-1; d_call: NA; clone_size: NA; cdr3_aa: CASSLAKIPAYGGNNEKLFF; cdr3_nt: TGTGCCAGCAGCTTGGCCAAAATCCCCGCTTACGGGGGGAATAATGAAAAACTGTTTTTT
j_call: TRBJ1-3; v_call: TRBV7-2; d_call: NA; clone_size: NA; cdr3_aa: CASSPGRGNSGNTIYF; cdr3_nt: TGTGCCAGCAGCCCTGGGAGGGGAAACTCTGGAAACACCATATATTTT
j_call: TRBJ2-5; v_call: TRBV7-8; d_call: TRBD2; clone_size: few; cdr3_aa: CASSLGPGGETQYF; cdr3_nt: TGTGCCAGCAGCTTAGGTCCGGGAGGGGAGACCCAGTACTTC
j_call: TRBJ1-6; v_call: TRBV10-3; d_call: TRBD1; clone_size: NA; cdr3_aa: CASSSTGEKYNSPLHF; cdr3_nt: TGTGCCAGCAGTTCCACAGGGGAAAAATATAATTCACCCCTCCACTTT
j_call: TRBJ2-3; v_call: TRBV7-9; d_call: NA; clone_size: NA; cdr3_aa: CASSALDSRTDTQYF; cdr3_nt: TGTGCCAGCAGCGCGCTCGACAGTCGCACAGATACGCAGTATTTT
j_call: TRBJ1-5; v_call: TRBV7-9; d_call: TRBD1; clone_size: many; cdr3_aa: CASSPGGPDSNQPQHF; cdr3_nt: TGTGCCAGCAGCCCAGGGGGTCCTGATAGCAATCAGCCCCAGCATTTT
j_call: TRBJ1-2; v_call: TRBV2; d_call: NA; clone_size: few; cdr3_aa: CASSLRVSNYGYTF; cdr3_nt: TGTGCCAGCAGTCTCAGGGTTTCTAACTATGGCTACACCTTC
j_call: TRBJ1-1; v_call: TRBV7-3; d_call: NA; clone_size: NA; cdr3_aa: CASSWFTGQMNTEAFF; cdr3_nt: TGTGCCAGCAGCTGGTTCACAGGGCAGATGAACACTGAAGCTTTCTTT
j_call: TRBJ2-2; v_call: TRBV13; d_call: TRBD1; clone_size: NA; cdr3_aa: CASSSTTGGILRLFF; cdr3_nt: TGTGCCAGCAGCTCAACGACAGGGGGGATACTACGGCTGTTTTTT
j_call: TRBJ1-1; v_call: TRBV12-3/TRBV12-4; d_call: TRBD1; clone_size: many; cdr3_aa: CASSHRDRQAFF; cdr3_nt: TGTGCCAGCTCGCACCGGGACAGGCAAGCTTTCTTT
j_call: TRBJ2-7; v_call: TRBV2; d_call: TRBD2; clone_size: many; cdr3_aa: CASKLGTSESYEQYF; cdr3_nt: TGTGCCAGCAAACTCGGGACTAGCGAATCCTACGAGCAGTACTTC
j_call: TRBJ2-1; v_call: TRBV10-3; d_call: NA; clone_size: NA; cdr3_aa: CAISGEGVRHEQFF; cdr3_nt: TGTGCCATCAGTGGCGAAGGGGTTCGGCATGAGCAGTTCTTC
j_call: TRBJ1-3; v_call: TRBV7-9; d_call: TRBD1; clone_size: NA; cdr3_aa: CASSPTGGLTGNTIYF; cdr3_nt: TGTGCCAGCAGCCCGACAGGGGGGCTTACTGGAAACACCATATATTTT
j_call: TRBJ2-7; v_call: TRBV6-5; d_call: NA; clone_size: few; cdr3_aa: CASSYLGQGRVEQYF; cdr3_nt: TGTGCCAGCAGTTACCTGGGCCAAGGACGGGTCGAGCAGTACTTC
j_call: TRBJ2-2; v_call: TRBV9; d_call: TRBD1; clone_size: NA; cdr3_aa: CASSPRGDREGTGELFF; cdr3_nt: TGTGCCAGCAGCCCCAGGGGCGACAGGGAAGGCACCGGGGAGCTGTTTTTT
j_call: TRBJ2-5; v_call: TRBV5-1; d_call: NA; clone_size: NA; cdr3_aa: CASSSDSTQETQYF; cdr3_nt: TGCGCCAGCAGCTCGGACTCCACCCAAGAGACCCAGTACTTC
j_call: TRBJ2-7; v_call: TRBV7-8; d_call: NA; clone_size: many; cdr3_aa: CASSQTGQTYEQYF; cdr3_nt: TGTGCCAGCAGCCAAACGGGACAAACATACGAGCAGTACTTC
j_call: TRBJ2-7; v_call: TRBV18; d_call: NA; clone_size: NA; cdr3_aa: CASSPPGGKDEQYF; cdr3_nt: TGTGCCAGCTCACCTCCCGGGGGAAAGGACGAGCAGTACTTC
j_call: TRBJ1-1; v_call: TRBV15; d_call: NA; clone_size: NA; cdr3_aa: CATSSLGMVTEAFF; cdr3_nt: TGTGCCACCAGCAGCTTAGGGATGGTCACTGAAGCTTTCTTT
j_call: TRBJ2-5; v_call: TRBV19; d_call: NA; clone_size: many; cdr3_aa: CASSIFNRREQYF; cdr3_nt: TGTGCCAGTAGTATTTTCAATCGGAGGGAGCAATACTTC
j_call: TRBJ2-5; v_call: TRBV7-9; d_call: TRBD1; clone_size: NA; cdr3_aa: CASSHRTGVSGETQYF; cdr3_nt: TGTGCCAGCAGCCACCGGACAGGGGTATCTGGGGAGACCCAGTACTTC
j_call: TRBJ2-3; v_call: TRBV2; d_call: TRBD1; clone_size: once; cdr3_aa: CASSEQGARQDTQYF; cdr3_nt: TGTGCCAGCAGTGAGCAGGGGGCGCGACAAGATACGCAGTATTTT
j_call: TRBJ2-2; v_call: TRBV7-9; d_call: NA; clone_size: many; cdr3_aa: CASRMGGNTGELFF; cdr3_nt: TGTGCCAGCAGGATGGGGGGGAACACCGGGGAGCTGTTTTTT
j_call: TRBJ2-7; v_call: TRBV6-1; d_call: TRBD2; clone_size: NA; cdr3_aa: CASSYGTSGGRTYEQYF; cdr3_nt: TGTGCCAGCAGTTATGGGACTAGCGGGGGGCGAACCTACGAGCAGTACTTC
j_call: TRBJ1-1; v_call: TRBV18; d_call: TRBD1; clone_size: NA; cdr3_aa: CASSPIQGRDTEAFF; cdr3_nt: TGTGCCAGCTCACCCATACAGGGGAGGGATACTGAAGCTTTCTTT
j_call: TRBJ2-7; v_call: TRBV29-1; d_call: TRBD2; clone_size: many; cdr3_aa: CSVTLPGLAYEQYF; cdr3_nt: TGCAGCGTGACTTTACCGGGACTAGCCTACGAGCAGTACTTC
j_call: TRBJ2-7; v_call: TRBV25-1; d_call: TRBD1; clone_size: NA; cdr3_aa: CASKRTGLSVYEQYF; cdr3_nt: TGTGCCAGCAAACGGACAGGGCTTTCTGTGTACGAGCAGTACTTC